Reported below is one T cell receptor beta chain. This table comes from immunoSEQ multiplex PCR, and its TCRdb copy is limited to in-frame clones, with some not included. The table lists hundreds of thousands of clones, more than 80% of them singletons, with about 1.5% in the top ten. From germline, CDR1 is KGHDR and CDR2 SFDVKD. Trimming at V came to 6 bases and at J to 7 bases, leaving 5 bases not matched to a gene. This CDR3 region has 14 residues. These data originate in a study of Ad26.COV2.S vaccination and SARS-CoV-2 variants. Looking at the study overall: Donor got 5x10^10 or 1x10^11 viral particles of Ad26.COV2.S.

Treatment indicated: approximately 18 received Ad26.COV2.S at low or high dose, single or two shots; several received placebo; per-sample allocation not given. The study sampled participants on day 63 after the first vaccine or placebo injection. An Ad26 vector expressing Wuhan-strain SARS-CoV-2 spike served as the vaccine. The rearrangement links TRBV24-1 to TRBJ1-5, with 10 bases matching TRBD1. The sample was peripheral blood, taken in a trial of Ad26.COV2.S vaccine versus placebo. This clonotype originated in a person aged 18 to 65 who received the Ad26.COV2.S COVID-19 vaccine or a placebo. The CDR3 sequence is CATSQPDRGQPQHF. The DNA of the CDR3 is TGTGCCACCAGTCAACCGGACAGGGGGCAGCCCCAGCATTTT.